The rows below give T cell receptor beta chains drawn from one sample of a study of chemoradiotherapy in HPV16-positive cancers. Repertoires were generated with immunoSEQ multiplex PCR, while TCRdb's copy carries only in-frame clones and drops some. The sample shows approximately 27,000 clones, approximately 88% of them seen only once. Sequencing was performed on blood, taken from a patient who underwent chemoradiotherapy. Every receptor here comes from a human donor with HPV-associated anogenital cancer. Both conserved end residues are part of each CDR3. Each record gives: V gene, clone size, J gene, CDR3 length, D gene, CDR3 protein, CDR3 DNA. The D gene is left open where the match is weak. Rows give clone size only sometimes, using once, few, many, or a class for an expanded clone.

TRBV11-3,NA,TRBJ2-1,16,NA,CASSRRGAMSQYEQFF,TGTGCCAGCAGCCGAAGGGGAGCAATGAGCCAATATGAGCAGTTCTTC
TRBV18,NA,TRBJ1-6,14,NA,CASSPSSYNSPLHF,TGTGCCAGCTCACCAAGCTCCTATAATTCACCCCTCCACTTT
TRBV30,NA,TRBJ1-2,15,TRBD1,CAWVPPFQGGYGYTF,TGTGCCTGGGTTCCACCCTTCCAGGGGGGCTATGGCTACACCTTC
TRBV9,NA,TRBJ1-4,18,NA,CASSPQNLGRSTNEKLFF,TGTGCCAGCAGCCCCCAGAATCTAGGGCGTTCAACTAATGAAAAACTGTTTTTT
TRBV25-1,NA,TRBJ1-3,17,NA,CASSGDTQGFSGNTIYF,TGTGCCAGCAGTGGCGATACTCAGGGATTCTCTGGAAACACCATATATTTT
TRBV19,once,TRBJ2-3,15,TRBD2,CASSIQRGKRDTQYF,TGTGCCAGTAGTATCCAGCGGGGGAAAAGAGATACGCAGTATTTT
TRBV14,few,TRBJ2-1,17,NA,CASSHRLGLGNFYEQFF,TGTGCCAGCAGCCACCGGCTGGGTTTAGGTAACTTTTATGAGCAGTTCTTC
TRBV23-1,NA,TRBJ1-2,13,NA,CASSQFVDYGYTF,TGCGCCAGCAGTCAATTCGTGGACTATGGCTACACCTTC
TRBV5-6,NA,TRBJ1-4,15,TRBD1,CASSLARDSQNELFF,TGTGCCAGCAGCTTGGCCCGGGACAGTCAGAACGAACTGTTTTTT
TRBV5-1,NA,TRBJ2-4,17,TRBD1,CASSGPGQGIFGNIQYF,TGCGCCAGCAGCGGACCGGGACAGGGAATATTCGGAAACATTCAGTACTTC
TRBV20-1,NA,TRBJ2-1,11,NA,CSARDRNEQFF,TGCAGTGCTAGAGATAGGAATGAGCAGTTCTTC
TRBV5-1,NA,TRBJ2-3,18,TRBD2,CASSDRTSGGALGDTQYF,TGCGCCAGCAGCGACAGGACTAGCGGGGGGGCCTTAGGAGATACGCAGTATTTT
TRBV29-1,NA,TRBJ1-1,14,NA,CSVDPTGIITEAFF,TGCAGCGTTGACCCGACAGGTATCATCACTGAAGCTTTCTTT